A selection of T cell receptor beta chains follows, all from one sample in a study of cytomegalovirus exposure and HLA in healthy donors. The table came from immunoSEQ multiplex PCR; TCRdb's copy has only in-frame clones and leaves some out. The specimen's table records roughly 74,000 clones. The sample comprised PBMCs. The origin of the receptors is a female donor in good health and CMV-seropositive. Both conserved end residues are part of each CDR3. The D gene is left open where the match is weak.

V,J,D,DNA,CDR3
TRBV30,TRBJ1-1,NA,TGTGCCTGGATTTATACTGAAGCTTTCTTT,CAWIYTEAFF
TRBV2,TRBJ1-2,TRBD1,TGTGCCAGCAGTGATGTCAGGGGGGATGGCTACACCTTC,CASSDVRGDGYTF
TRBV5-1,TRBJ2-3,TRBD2,TGCGCCAGCAGCTTGGTGGGACTAGCGGGGAGTGGGGGCACAGATACGCAGTATTTT,CASSLVGLAGSGGTDTQYF
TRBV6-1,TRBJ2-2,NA,TGTGCCAGCAGTGCCCCCCTTCTCCAGGGACTGTTTTTT,CASSAPLLQGLFF
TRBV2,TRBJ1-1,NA,TGTGCCAGCAGTGAAGGAGACGGGATTAACTTT,CASSEGDGINF
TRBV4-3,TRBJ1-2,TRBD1,TGCGCCAGCAGCTCCCTCGGACAGGGGGGTGGCTACACCTTC,CASSSLGQGGGYTF
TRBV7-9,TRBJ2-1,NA,TGTGCCAGCAACTCAGGGGGGTCCTACAATGAGCAGTTCTTC,CASNSGGSYNEQFF
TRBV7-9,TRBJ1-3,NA,TGTGCCAGCCGTATCGACAGCTTCTCTGGAAACACCATATATTTT,CASRIDSFSGNTIYF
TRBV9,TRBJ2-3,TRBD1,TGTGCCAGCAGCGTAGGAGGGGGCCCCACAGATACGCAGTATTTT,CASSVGGGPTDTQYF
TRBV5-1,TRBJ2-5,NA,TGCGCCAGCAGCTTGGGAGGATTAGAGACCCAGTACTTC,CASSLGGLETQYF
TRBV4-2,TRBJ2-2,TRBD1,TGTGCCAGCAGCCCGACAGGGGCGAACACCGGGGAGCTGTTTTTT,CASSPTGANTGELFF